This T cell receptor (beta chain) appears in the sequencing data of a study of blood T cells in healthy people across ages. The authors ran a second PCR of roughly 7 to 11 cycles using a sample-barcoded 5' primer and a J-beta primer mix. In TCRdb, the 5' RACE reads were re-called with MiXCR into one record per CDR3 protein. The data contain about 800,000 distinct CDR3 sequences, around a quarter of them singletons. The CDR3 is 15 residues long. CDR1 SEHNR and CDR2 FQNEAQ come from the germline V gene (reference sequence). The V end was cut by 5 bases, the J end by 8 bases, with 18 bases between. Many counts were recorded for this clonotype. The data were also submitted as part of a second study, on T cells of mothers and their children. From that second work: Reads obtained per mother exceeded 10 million TCR beta CDR3 reads, with 2.5 million to 3.5 million obtained per child.

Sequenced input: blood. The origin of this receptor is a boy younger than 18 in good health. The chain employs TRBV7-9 and TRBJ1-4; D gene unclear. DNA of the CDR3: TGTGCCAGCAGCCAGCAGGTGGACGGCCGGGAAAAACTGTTTTTT. This gives the protein CASSQQVDGREKLFF.